Each of the 28 T cell receptor beta chains below was sequenced from the same sample in a study of shared clonotypes between healthy human individuals. Sequencing was performed with immunoSEQ multiplex PCR; in TCRdb, only in-frame clones are kept and a portion is missing. Of about 2.4 million clones detected, approximately 94% appear once; the ten largest clones hold 0.11% to 0.15%. Sequenced material: naive CD4+ T cells sorted from blood. Subset of the sample: CD45RA+ positively selected. These receptors originate from a man between 18 and 29 years old in good health.

This clone was seen just once. V gene TRBV5-1 combines with J gene TRBJ2-7, with unresolved D. The CDR3 is made up of 14 amino acids. V lost 1 base and J lost 0, with 8 bases in between. Per the germline V gene, CDR1 is SGHRS and CDR2 is YFSETQ. The CDR3 here is CASSLTPASYEQYF. The CDR3 region has the DNA TGCGCCAGCAGCTTGACCCCGGCCTCCTACGAGCAGTACTTC.

The rearrangement joins TRBV10-2 to TRBJ2-1; 8 nucleotides agree with TRBD2. Germline values: CDR1 WSHSY, CDR2 SAAADI. The CDR3 length is 13 residues. V lost 8 bases and J lost 7; bases outside the gene matches: 7. CDR3 bases: TGCGCCAGCGGGGTGGCGGGAGGAAATGAGCAGTTCTTC. It translates to CASGVAGGNEQFF.

The rearrangement uses TRBV7-9 and TRBJ2-3; 7 bases agree with TRBD2. The CDR3 has 16 amino acids. The V gene's germline CDR1 is SEHNR and CDR2 FQNEAQ (reference sequence). Trimming at V came to 1 base and at J to 1 base, leaving 5 bases not matched to a gene. DNA for the CDR3: TGTGCCAGCAGCTTAGGGACTAGTCCACGCACAGATACGCAGTATTTT. Translated, it gives CASSLGTSPRTDTQYF. Full variable domain (rest looked up from reference TRBV7-9 and TRBJ2-3): DTGVSQNPRHKITKRGQNVTFRCDPISEHNRLYWYRQTLGQGPEFLTYFQNEAQLEKSRLLSDRFSAERPKGSFSTLEIQRTEQGDSAMYLCASSLGTSPRTDTQYFGPGTRLTVL.

The genes are TRBV30 and TRBJ1-1; D ambiguous. The CDR3 sequence is 16 residues long. Trimming removed 0 bases at V and 1 base at J, with 15 bases between. Looked up from germline, CDR1 is GTSNPN and CDR2 is SVGIG (reference sequence). As DNA, the CDR3 is TGTGCCTGGAGTGTACCTCGCAAGTGGGAGAACACTGAAGCTTTCTTT. Translating gives CAWSVPRKWENTEAFF.

CDR3 sequence (DNA): TGTGCCAGCAGTTTTACACGTATGACTAGTGCGCCCGGGGAGCTGTTTTTT. The encoded protein is CASSFTRMTSAPGELFF. The chain recombines TRBV28 with TRBJ2-2; tentative D call: TRBD2 (6 bases). The CDR3 is made up of 17 amino acids. V lost 3 bases and J 6 bases, leaving 20 bases between the germline ends. Germline CDR1 reads MDHEN; CDR2 reads SYDVKM. Full variable domain (missing parts from reference TRBV28 and TRBJ2-2): DVKVTQSSRYLVKRTGEKVFLECVQDMDHENMFWYRQDPGLGLRLIYFSYDVKMKEKGDIPEGYSVSREKKERFSLILESASTNQTSMYLCASSFTRMTSAPGELFFGEGSRLTVL.

The gene calls are TRBV9 and TRBJ2-2; no clear D. This CDR3 has 15 amino acids. V lost 2 bases to trimming and J lost 0 bases, with 8 bases between them. Germline V gene lookup returns CDR1 SGDLS and CDR2 YYNGEE. The DNA of the CDR3 is TGTGCCAGCAGCGTCCGCCACGCGAACACCGGGGAGCTGTTTTTT. Its protein product is CASSVRHANTGELFF. The whole variable domain, filled in from reference TRBV9 and TRBJ2-2, reads DSGVTQTPKHLITATGQRVTLRCSPRSGDLSVYWYQQSLDQGLQFLIQYYNGEERAKGNILERFSAQQFPDLHSELNLSSLELGDSALYFCASSVRHANTGELFFGEGSRLTVL.

This clone was picked up one time. CDR3 sequence (DNA): TGTGCCAGCAGCGTAGATGGGGCGGCCGGGGAGCTGTTTTTT. Amino acid sequence: CASSVDGAAGELFF. This chain links TRBV9 with TRBJ2-2, with D maybe TRBD1 (5 bases). This CDR3 region has 14 residues. From germline, CDR1 is SGDLS and CDR2 YYNGEE. Trimming shortened V by 0 bases and J by 6 bases, and 9 bases separated the two germline ends.

The chain links TRBV9 to TRBJ1-3, with D unclear. V dropped 2 bases and J dropped 3 bases, with 6 bases sitting between them. The CDR3 is 13 amino acids. CDR1 is SGDLS, CDR2 YYNGEE, per germline. The CDR3 loop reads CASSVLGGNTIYF. CDR3 DNA: TGTGCCAGCAGCGTTTTGGGTGGAAACACCATATATTTT.

The V and J genes are TRBV18 and TRBJ1-2; D possibly corresponds to TRBD1 (5 bases). V was trimmed by 7 bases and J by 2 bases, leaving 11 bases between them. CDR1 and CDR2 (germline): KGHSH, LQKENI. The CDR3 runs 13 residues. The CDR3 region is CASFPQENYGYTF. DNA of the CDR3: TGTGCCAGCTTCCCACAGGAGAACTATGGCTACACCTTC. Filled out from reference TRBV18 and TRBJ1-2, the complete variable domain reads NAGVMQNPRHLVRRRGQEARLRCSPMKGHSHVYWYRQLPEEGLKFMVYLQKENIIDESGMPKERFSAEFPKEGPSILRIQQVVRGDSAAYFCASFPQENYGYTFGSGTRLTVV.

This sequence joins TRBV5-1 and TRBJ2-2, with TRBD2 identical over 8 bases. The V segment lost 4 bases and the J segment 4 bases; nucleotides outside the gene matches: 6. Germline V gives CDR1 SGHRS, CDR2 YFSETQ. This CDR3 has 15 amino acids. The DNA for the CDR3 is TGCGCCAGCAGCCCATTGGCGGGAGGCACCGGGGAGCTGTTTTTT. Amino acids: CASSPLAGGTGELFF.

This clone was recorded a few times. V gene TRBV20-1 combines with J gene TRBJ1-2; D is unclear. V was pared by 8 bases and J by 7 bases, with 8 bases between. CDR1 is DFQATT and CDR2 is SNEGSKA in the germline V gene (reference sequence). The CDR3 is 9 residues long. The CDR3 DNA reads TGCAGTTCCTCAACTGGCTACACCTTC. Translation: CSSSTGYTF.

With respect to this clone: Other DNA sequences of this sample code for an identical CDR3. The rearrangement joins TRBV7-2 to TRBJ1-3; 10 bases are shared with TRBD1. The CDR3 runs to 15 residues. The V and J ends lost 5 bases and 2 bases, in that order; junction bases with no gene match: 3. From germline, CDR1 is SGHTA and CDR2 FQGNSA. Here the CDR3 reads CASSLGTGAGNTIYF. DNA of the CDR3: TGTGCCAGCAGCCTGGGGACAGGGGCTGGAAACACCATATATTTT. The whole variable domain, filled in from reference TRBV7-2 and TRBJ1-3, reads GAGVSQSPSNKVTEKGKDVELRCDPISGHTALYWYRQSLGQGLEFLIYFQGNSAPDKSGLPSDRFSAERTGGSVSTLTIQRTQQEDSAVYLCASSLGTGAGNTIYFGEGSWLTVV.

Here the CDR3 DNA reads TGCGCCAGCAGCTTGGAAGGGGGGACTAGTTGGAATGAGCAGTTCTTC. This codes for CASSLEGGTSWNEQFF. The genes are TRBV5-1 and TRBJ2-1; 8 bases fit TRBD2. The CDR3 runs to 16 residues. The V gene's germline CDR1 is SGHRS and CDR2 YFSETQ. Trimming at V came to 0 bases and at J to 7 bases, leaving 9 bases not matched to a gene.

The chain links TRBV5-5 to TRBJ1-2; D gene ambiguous. Germline CDR1 reads SGHKS; CDR2 reads YYEKEE (reference sequence). The length of the CDR3 is 14 residues. V was shortened by 1 base and J by 4 bases, with 11 bases between the two germline ends. The CDR3 here is CASSLRTSGYGYTF. DNA of the CDR3: TGTGCCAGCAGCTTGAGGACCTCGGGCTATGGCTACACCTTC.

This clone was detected once. J is TRBJ2-7 and V is TRBV19; TRBD1 aligns across 7 bases. V dropped 5 bases and J dropped 6; count of bases not matched to a gene: 10. This CDR3 is built from 14 residues. Per germline, CDR1 LNHDA and CDR2 SQIVND (reference sequence). CDR3 residues: CASSSPRGSSEQYF. The CDR3 nucleotides read TGTGCCAGTAGTTCGCCCAGGGGGTCGAGCGAGCAGTACTTC.

As to this clone: The sample has other DNA sequences that encode this CDR3 too. The chain uses TRBV11-2 and TRBJ2-5, with TRBD2 matching over 10 bases. V shed 5 bases, J shed 1 base, and the junction held 4 bases outside the gene matches. This CDR3 comprises 15 residues. Germline assignment: CDR1 SGHAT and CDR2 FQNNGV. CDR3 sequence reads: CASSPGLAAQETQYF. In DNA form, the CDR3 reads TGTGCCAGCAGCCCAGGACTAGCGGCCCAAGAGACCCAGTACTTC.

V and J are TRBV19 and TRBJ1-5; D not resolved. Germline V lookup: CDR1 LNHDA, CDR2 SQIVND (reference sequence). Trimming left V 7 bases short and J 0 bases short, with 7 bases between. The CDR3 length is 13 residues. In DNA form, the CDR3 reads TGTGCCAGTACGGTCAATAGCAATCAGCCCCAGCATTTT. Translated: CASTVNSNQPQHF.

The chain carries TRBV29-1 and TRBJ2-5, with TRBD1 matching 9 bases. This CDR3 is built from 11 residues. Unmatched junction bases numbered 3, after V lost 8 bases and J lost 5 bases. The germline gives CDR1 SQVTM, CDR2 ANQGSEA. DNA for the CDR3: TGCAGCTTAGGACAGGGGGAGACCCAGTACTTC. Encoded protein: CSLGQGETQYF.

The DNA of the CDR3 is TGTGCCAGCAGTTCCCATGACAGGGATGGCTACACCTTC. Amino acid sequence: CASSSHDRDGYTF. The genes are TRBV28 and TRBJ1-2, with 7 bases aligning to TRBD1. Germline CDR1 and CDR2: MDHEN and SYDVKM. This CDR3 region has 13 residues. The J segment lost 6 bases and the V segment lost 4 bases, leaving 5 bases of the junction unmatched.

The chain has TRBV5-4 and TRBJ1-6; 7 bases are shared with TRBD1. The CDR3 spans 15 residues. Germline V gene data show CDR1 as SGHNT and CDR2 as YYREEE (reference sequence). J was trimmed by 2 bases and V by 4 bases; bases with no gene match: 3. The CDR3 loop is CASSPGTAYNSPLHF. The CDR3 nucleotides are TGTGCCAGCAGCCCCGGGACAGCCTATAATTCACCCCTCCACTTT.

The rearrangement links TRBV5-1 to TRBJ2-7; 10 nucleotides agree with TRBD1. The V gene end was trimmed by 7 bases and the J gene end by 0 bases; junction bases not matched to a gene: 10. Germline V gene data show CDR1 as SGHRS and CDR2 as YFSETQ. The CDR3 runs 16 residues. CDR3 nucleotides: TGCGCCAGCGCCCGACAGGGGGCTGGATCCTCCTACGAGCAGTACTTC. It is translated as CASARQGAGSSYEQYF.

The rearrangement joins TRBV10-1 to TRBJ2-5, with 10 bases identical to TRBD2. Per the germline V gene, CDR1 is WNHNN and CDR2 is SYGVQD (reference sequence). Losses at the gene ends were 8 bases for V and 2 bases for J; bases not matched to a gene: 5. CDR3 length equals 14 residues. Written as DNA, the CDR3 is TGCGCCAGCGGGCCTAGCGGGAGTCAAGAGACCCAGTACTTC. Translation gives CASGPSGSQETQYF.

V gene TRBV6-1 combines with J gene TRBJ2-5; 7 bases agree with TRBD1. The CDR3 runs to 13 residues. CDR1 is MNHNS and CDR2 is SASEGT in the germline V gene. V lost 8 bases and J lost 2; bases outside the gene matches: 5. CDR3 in DNA: TGTGCCAGCCAACAGGGGCGACAAGAGACCCAGTACTTC. The encoded protein is CASQQGRQETQYF.

The rearrangement uses TRBV6-1 and TRBJ1-5, with TRBD1 as a possible D gene (6 bases). This CDR3 comprises 12 residues. The V end was cut by 2 bases, the J end by 15 bases, with 14 bases between. Germline V gene lookup returns CDR1 MNHNS and CDR2 SASEGT. For the CDR3, the DNA is TGTGCCAGCAGTGAAAGGGACATTCAAACGCATTTT. Translating it yields CASSERDIQTHF.

V is TRBV2 and J is TRBJ2-5; 9 nucleotides match TRBD2. V lost 4 bases and J lost 5; bases outside the gene matches: 14. Germline V gene lookup returns CDR1 SNHLY and CDR2 FYNNEI. CDR3 length: 17 residues. The CDR3 region is CASSAGRRAGGGETQYF. The CDR3 coding sequence is TGTGCCAGCAGTGCAGGCCGGAGAGCGGGAGGTGGCGAGACCCAGTACTTC. The full variable domain, its missing parts supplied by reference TRBV2 and TRBJ2-5, is EPEVTQTPSHQVTQMGQEVILRCVPISNHLYFYWYRQILGQKVEFLVSFYNNEISEKSEIFDDQFSVERPDGSNFTLKIRSTKLEDSAMYFCASSAGRRAGGGETQYFGPGTRLLVL.

This clone was seen just once. This sample includes further DNA sequences coding for the same CDR3. The rearrangement uses TRBV5-4 and TRBJ2-5, with TRBD2 matching over 15 bases. Germline assignment: CDR1 SGHNT and CDR2 YYREEE (reference sequence). The CDR3 loop spans 17 amino acids. After removal of 4 bases from V and 1 base from J, the junction contained 5 bases not matched to a gene. This CDR3 reads CASSLGLAGGSQETQYF. CDR3 DNA: TGTGCCAGCAGCCTAGGACTAGCGGGGGGGTCCCAAGAGACCCAGTACTTC.

Only one count was recorded for this clone. The chain uses TRBV4-2 and TRBJ2-5; 8 bases agree with TRBD2. J lost 5 bases, V lost 0 bases, and 11 bases had no gene match. The CDR3 consists of 17 residues. CDR1 is LGHNA and CDR2 is YNFKEQ in the germline V gene. The CDR3 loop reads CASSQEMIAGFRETQYF. The CDR3 DNA is TGTGCCAGCAGCCAAGAAATGATAGCGGGGTTCCGGGAGACCCAGTACTTC.

The CDR3 DNA follows: TGCGCCAGCAGCTGGGGCGGGAACCCCTACGAGCAGTACTTC. It is translated as CASSWGGNPYEQYF. The chain has TRBV5-1 and TRBJ2-7; D is possibly TRBD2 (6 bases). This CDR3 region has 14 residues. Germline-derived CDR1 and CDR2 are SGHRS and YFSETQ. The V gene lost 3 bases and the J gene lost 2 bases, with 12 bases spanning the gap.